This T cell receptor (beta chain) originates from a study of OX40 agonist ivuxolimab in advanced cancers. At the level of the study: Clinicians treated patients with ivuxolimab, an agonistic anti-OX40 (CD134) antibody.

In the case of this clone: Its antigen is currently unknown.

Study conclusions and caveats: CD8+ T cells (on average) carried more expanded clones than CD4+ T cells.

Sequenced by immunoSEQ multiplex PCR; TCRdb stores in-frame clones only, minus some. This table holds about 62,000 clones, 75% to 85% found once. The clonotype was recovered from an adult with an advanced solid tumor such as melanoma, head and neck, liver or kidney cancer. The sample in question was CD4+ or CD8+ T cells sorted from blood, obtained in a trial of the OX40 agonist ivuxolimab.

The CDR3 DNA sequence: TGTGCCAGCAGCTTACAGCCGGGTACAAACATTCAGTACTTC. It yields the protein CASSLQPGTNIQYF. V is TRBV11-1 and J is TRBJ2-4, with D hard to call. CDR3 size: 14 residues. Trimming stripped 2 bases from V and 6 bases from J, with 11 bases between. From germline, CDR1 is SGHAT and CDR2 FQDESV (reference sequence).